Sequencing of this TCR beta chain was carried out in a study of read filtering for tumor transcriptome and immune sequencing. Study overall: The cohort had about 16 men and approximately 15 women aged roughly 45 to 90, mean roughly 65 years. After DNase treatment, RNA was made into whole-transcriptome libraries. The study, taken as a whole, reports: This fraction held mixed bone marrow immune cells after CD138-negative sorting. Without single-read clonotypes, shared clonotype proportions correlated more between IR-seq and RNA-seq.

Note on this clonotype: Its specificity is not known.

The CDR3 is made up of 14 amino acids. The V end lost 4 bases, the J end lost 5 bases, and 15 bases lay between the germline ends. Germline lookup yields CDR1 SGHNT and CDR2 YYREEE (reference sequence). From roughly 400 ng of RNA, a library with molecular barcoded alpha/delta and beta/gamma adaptors was made. In TCRdb, the reads were re-called with MiXCR into one record per CDR3 protein. The data contain about 19,000 distinct CDR3 sequences, around 20% of them singletons. The TCR originated in a donor at least 40 years old with multiple myeloma. The V call is TRBV5-4, the J call TRBJ1-1; D may be TRBD1 (5 bases). The sequenced sample was a population of CD138-negative cells sorted from bone marrow. The CDR3: CASSAQTAGTEAFF. DNA for the CDR3: TGTGCCAGCAGCGCACAGACGGCAGGGACTGAAGCTTTCTTT.